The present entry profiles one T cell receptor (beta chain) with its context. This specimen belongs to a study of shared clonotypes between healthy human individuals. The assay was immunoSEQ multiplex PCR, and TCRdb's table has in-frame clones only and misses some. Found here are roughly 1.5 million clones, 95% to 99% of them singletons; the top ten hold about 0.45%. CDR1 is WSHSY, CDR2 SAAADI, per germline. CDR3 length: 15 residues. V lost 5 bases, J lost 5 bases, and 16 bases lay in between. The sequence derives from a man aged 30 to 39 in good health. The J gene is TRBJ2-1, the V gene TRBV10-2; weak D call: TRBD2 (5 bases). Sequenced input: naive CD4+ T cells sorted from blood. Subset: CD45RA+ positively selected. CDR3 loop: CASSQAVLSNNEQFF. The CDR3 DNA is TGCGCCAGCAGTCAAGCGGTCCTCTCGAACAATGAGCAGTTCTTC.